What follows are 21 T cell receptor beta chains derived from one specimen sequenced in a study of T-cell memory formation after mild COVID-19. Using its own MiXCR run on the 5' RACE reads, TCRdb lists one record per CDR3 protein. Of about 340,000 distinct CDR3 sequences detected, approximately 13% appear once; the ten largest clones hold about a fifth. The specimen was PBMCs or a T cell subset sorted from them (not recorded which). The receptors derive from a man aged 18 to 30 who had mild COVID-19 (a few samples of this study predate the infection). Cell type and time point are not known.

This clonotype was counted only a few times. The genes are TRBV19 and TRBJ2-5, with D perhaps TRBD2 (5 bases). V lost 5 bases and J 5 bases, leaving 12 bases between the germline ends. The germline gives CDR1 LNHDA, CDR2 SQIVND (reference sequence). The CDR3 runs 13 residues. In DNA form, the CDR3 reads TGTGCCAGTAGTCCCCTAGCATGGGAGACCCAGTACTTC. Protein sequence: CASSPLAWETQYF.

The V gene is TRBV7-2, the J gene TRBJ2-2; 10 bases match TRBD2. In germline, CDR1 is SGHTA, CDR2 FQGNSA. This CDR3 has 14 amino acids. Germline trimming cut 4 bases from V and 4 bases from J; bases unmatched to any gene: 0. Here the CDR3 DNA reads TGTGCCAGCAGCTCTAGCGGGAGCACCGGGGAGCTGTTTTTT. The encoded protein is CASSSSGSTGELFF. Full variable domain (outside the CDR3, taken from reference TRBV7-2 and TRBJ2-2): GAGVSQSPSNKVTEKGKDVELRCDPISGHTALYWYRQSLGQGLEFLIYFQGNSAPDKSGLPSDRFSAERTGGSVSTLTIQRTQQEDSAVYLCASSSSGSTGELFFGEGSRLTVL.

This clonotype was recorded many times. The CDR3 sequence is CASSLDPNTGELFF. CDR3 bases: TGTGCCAGCAGCTTAGACCCGAACACCGGGGAGCTGTTTTTT. The chain recombines TRBV7-2 with TRBJ2-2; D gene unclear. Trimming took off 1 base at V and 0 bases at J, with 3 bases between the two ends. Germline V gene sequence: CDR1 SGHTA, CDR2 FQGNSA. The CDR3 runs 14 residues.

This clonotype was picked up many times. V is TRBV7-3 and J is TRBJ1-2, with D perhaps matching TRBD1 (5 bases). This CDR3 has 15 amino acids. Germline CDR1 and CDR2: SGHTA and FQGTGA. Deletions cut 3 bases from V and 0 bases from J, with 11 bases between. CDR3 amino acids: CASSLGPDSNYGYTF. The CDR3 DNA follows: TGTGCCAGCAGCTTGGGGCCAGACTCTAACTATGGCTACACCTTC.

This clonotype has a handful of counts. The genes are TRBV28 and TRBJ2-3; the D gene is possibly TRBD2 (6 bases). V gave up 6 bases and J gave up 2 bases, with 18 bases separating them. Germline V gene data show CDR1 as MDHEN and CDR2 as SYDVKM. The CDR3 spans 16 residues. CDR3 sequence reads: CASSQGLSGFTDTQYF. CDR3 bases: TGTGCCAGCAGCCAGGGCCTCAGCGGGTTCACAGATACGCAGTATTTT.

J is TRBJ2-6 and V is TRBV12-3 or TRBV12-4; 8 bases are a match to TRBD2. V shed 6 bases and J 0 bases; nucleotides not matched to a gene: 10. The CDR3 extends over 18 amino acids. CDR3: CASSSAGAPLSGANVLTF. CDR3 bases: TGTGCCAGCAGCTCAGCGGGGGCCCCACTCTCTGGGGCCAACGTCCTGACTTTC.

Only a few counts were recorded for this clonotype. CDR3 sequence: CASSRRGQGTYEQYF. CDR3 sequence (DNA): TGTGCCAGCTCACGTAGGGGGCAAGGCACCTACGAGCAGTACTTC. The chain has TRBV18 and TRBJ2-7, with 7 bases matching TRBD1. The CDR3 sequence is 15 residues long. Germline V gives CDR1 KGHSH, CDR2 LQKENI. Trimming took 4 bases from V and 2 from J; bases not matched to a gene: 8.

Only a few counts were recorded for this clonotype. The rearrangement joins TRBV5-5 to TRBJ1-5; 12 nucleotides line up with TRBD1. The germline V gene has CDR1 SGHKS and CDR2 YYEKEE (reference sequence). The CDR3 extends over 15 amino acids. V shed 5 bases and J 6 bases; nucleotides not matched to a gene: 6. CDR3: CASRTGTGGPQPQHF. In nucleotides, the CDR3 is TGTGCCAGCAGGACCGGGACAGGGGGCCCTCAGCCCCAGCATTTT. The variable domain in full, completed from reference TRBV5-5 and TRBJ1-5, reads DAGVTQSPTHLIKTRGQQVTLRCSPISGHKSVSWYQQVLGQGPQFIFQYYEKEERGRGNFPDRFSARQFPNYSSELNVNALLLGDSALYLCASRTGTGGPQPQHFGDGTRLSIL.

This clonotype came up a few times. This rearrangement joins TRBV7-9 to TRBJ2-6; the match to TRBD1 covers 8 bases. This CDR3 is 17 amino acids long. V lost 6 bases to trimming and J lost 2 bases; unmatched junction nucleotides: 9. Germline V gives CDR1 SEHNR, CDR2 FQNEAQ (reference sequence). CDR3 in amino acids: CASRRTGQGAGANVLTF. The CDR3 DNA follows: TGTGCCAGCAGAAGGACAGGGCAGGGGGCTGGGGCCAACGTCCTGACTTTC.

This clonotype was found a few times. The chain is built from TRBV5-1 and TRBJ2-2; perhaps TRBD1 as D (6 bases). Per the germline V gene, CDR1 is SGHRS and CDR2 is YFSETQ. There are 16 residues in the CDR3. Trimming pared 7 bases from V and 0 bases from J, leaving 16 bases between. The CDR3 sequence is CASGLERTANTGELFF. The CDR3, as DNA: TGCGCCAGCGGCCTCGAAAGGACAGCGAACACCGGGGAGCTGTTTTTT.

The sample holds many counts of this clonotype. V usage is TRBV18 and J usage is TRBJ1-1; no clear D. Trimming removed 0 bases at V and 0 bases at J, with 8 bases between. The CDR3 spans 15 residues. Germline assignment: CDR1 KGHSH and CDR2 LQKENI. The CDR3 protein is CASSPPLGLNTEAFF. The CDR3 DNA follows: TGTGCCAGCTCACCACCCTTAGGGCTGAACACTGAAGCTTTCTTT.

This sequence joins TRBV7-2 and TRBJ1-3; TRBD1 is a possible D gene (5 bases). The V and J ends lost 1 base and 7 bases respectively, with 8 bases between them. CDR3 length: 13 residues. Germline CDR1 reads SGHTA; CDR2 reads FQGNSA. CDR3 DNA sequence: TGTGCCAGCAGCTTAGGCAGGGAGAACACCATATATTTT. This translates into CASSLGRENTIYF.

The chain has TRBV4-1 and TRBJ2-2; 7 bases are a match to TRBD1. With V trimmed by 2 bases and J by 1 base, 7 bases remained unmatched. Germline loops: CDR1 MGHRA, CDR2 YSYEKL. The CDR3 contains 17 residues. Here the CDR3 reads CASSQRGQGMNTGELFF. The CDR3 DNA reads TGCGCCAGCAGCCAAAGGGGGCAGGGGATGAACACCGGGGAGCTGTTTTTT.

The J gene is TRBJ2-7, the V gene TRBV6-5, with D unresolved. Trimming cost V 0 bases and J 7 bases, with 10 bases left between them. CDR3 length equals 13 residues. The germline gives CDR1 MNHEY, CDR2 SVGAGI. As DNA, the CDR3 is TGTGCCAGCAGTTACTCGATCGGGTTTGAGCAGTACGTC. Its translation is CASSYSIGFEQYV.

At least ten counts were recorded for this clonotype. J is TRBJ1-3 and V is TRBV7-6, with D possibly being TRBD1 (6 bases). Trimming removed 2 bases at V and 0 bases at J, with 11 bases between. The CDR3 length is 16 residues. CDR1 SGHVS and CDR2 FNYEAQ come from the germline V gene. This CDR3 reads CASSLLLQGSGNTIYF. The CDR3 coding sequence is TGTGCCAGCAGCTTACTTCTACAGGGCTCTGGAAACACCATATATTTT.

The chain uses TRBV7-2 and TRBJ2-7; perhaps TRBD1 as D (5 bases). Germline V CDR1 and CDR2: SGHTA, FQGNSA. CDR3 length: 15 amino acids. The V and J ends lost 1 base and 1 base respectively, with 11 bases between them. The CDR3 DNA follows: TGTGCCAGCAGCTTAGGGGCGTCAGGGTCCTACGAGCAGTACTTC. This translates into CASSLGASGSYEQYF.

The CDR3 region has the DNA TGTGCCAGCAGCTTAGGTCTAGCGGGGGGCCTTTGGCAGTATTTT. Encoded protein: CASSLGLAGGLWQYF. The chain carries TRBV7-2 and TRBJ2-3, with 11 nucleotides matching TRBD2. The CDR3 has 15 residues. The germline V gene encodes CDR1 SGHTA and CDR2 FQGNSA. Trimming took 1 base from V and 11 from J; bases not matched to a gene: 8.

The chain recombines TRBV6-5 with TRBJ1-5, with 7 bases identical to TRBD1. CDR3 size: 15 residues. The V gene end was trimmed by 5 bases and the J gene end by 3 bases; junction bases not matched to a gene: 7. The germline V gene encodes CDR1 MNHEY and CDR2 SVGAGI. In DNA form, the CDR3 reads TGTGCCAGCAGTCCCCGGACAGGACTCAATCAGCCCCAGCATTTT. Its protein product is CASSPRTGLNQPQHF.

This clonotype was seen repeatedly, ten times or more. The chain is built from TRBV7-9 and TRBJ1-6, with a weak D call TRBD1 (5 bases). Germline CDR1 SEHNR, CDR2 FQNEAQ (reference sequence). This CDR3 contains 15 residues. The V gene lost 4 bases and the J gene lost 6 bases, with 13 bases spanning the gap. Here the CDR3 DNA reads TGTGCCAGCAGCTCTAGCGGGGGTGGTAATTCACCCCTCCACTTT. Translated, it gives CASSSSGGGNSPLHF.

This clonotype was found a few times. The CDR3 sequence is CASSKTLGGMGEQFF. The CDR3 DNA reads as TGTGCCAGCAGTAAAACCTTGGGGGGAATGGGTGAGCAGTTCTTC. The V call is TRBV7-3, the J call TRBJ2-1, with D possibly TRBD2 on 6 matching bases. CDR3 size: 15 residues. The V gene lost 6 bases and the J gene lost 9 bases, with 21 bases spanning the gap. Germline CDR1 and CDR2: SGHTA and FQGTGA.

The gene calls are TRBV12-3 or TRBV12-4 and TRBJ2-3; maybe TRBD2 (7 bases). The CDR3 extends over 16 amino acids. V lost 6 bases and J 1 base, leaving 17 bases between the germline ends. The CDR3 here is CASSPRGGQGTDTQYF. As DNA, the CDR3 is TGTGCCAGCAGCCCTAGGGGGGGGCAAGGCACAGATACGCAGTATTTT.